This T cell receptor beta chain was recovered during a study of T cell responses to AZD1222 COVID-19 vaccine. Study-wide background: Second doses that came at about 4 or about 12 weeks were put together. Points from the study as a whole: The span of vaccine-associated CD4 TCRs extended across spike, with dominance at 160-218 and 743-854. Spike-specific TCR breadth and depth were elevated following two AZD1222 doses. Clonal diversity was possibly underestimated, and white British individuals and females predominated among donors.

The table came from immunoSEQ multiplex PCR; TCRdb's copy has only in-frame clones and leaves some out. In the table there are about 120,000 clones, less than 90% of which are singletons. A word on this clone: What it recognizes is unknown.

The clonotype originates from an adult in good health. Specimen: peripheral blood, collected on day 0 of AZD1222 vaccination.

This CDR3 is CASSQVMTDTQYF. DNA for the CDR3: TGTGCCAGCAGCCAAGTAATGACAGATACGCAGTATTTT. The chain employs TRBV3-1 (or the pseudogene TRBV3-2) and TRBJ2-3; D is ambiguous. CDR3 length: 13 amino acids. The V and J ends lost 1 base and 3 bases respectively, with 5 bases between them. The germline V gene has CDR1 LGHDT and CDR2 YNNKEL (reference sequence).